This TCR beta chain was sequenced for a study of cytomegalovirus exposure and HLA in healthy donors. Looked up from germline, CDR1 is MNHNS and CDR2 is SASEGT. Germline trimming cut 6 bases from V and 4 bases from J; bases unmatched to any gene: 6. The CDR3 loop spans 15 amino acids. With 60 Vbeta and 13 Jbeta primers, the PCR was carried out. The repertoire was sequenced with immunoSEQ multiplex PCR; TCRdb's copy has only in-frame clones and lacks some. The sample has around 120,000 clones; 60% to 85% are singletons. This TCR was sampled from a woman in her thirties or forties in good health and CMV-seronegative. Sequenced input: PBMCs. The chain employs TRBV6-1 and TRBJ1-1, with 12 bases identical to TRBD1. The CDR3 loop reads CASRPGQGARTEAFF. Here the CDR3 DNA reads TGTGCCAGCAGACCGGGACAGGGGGCGCGCACTGAAGCTTTCTTT.